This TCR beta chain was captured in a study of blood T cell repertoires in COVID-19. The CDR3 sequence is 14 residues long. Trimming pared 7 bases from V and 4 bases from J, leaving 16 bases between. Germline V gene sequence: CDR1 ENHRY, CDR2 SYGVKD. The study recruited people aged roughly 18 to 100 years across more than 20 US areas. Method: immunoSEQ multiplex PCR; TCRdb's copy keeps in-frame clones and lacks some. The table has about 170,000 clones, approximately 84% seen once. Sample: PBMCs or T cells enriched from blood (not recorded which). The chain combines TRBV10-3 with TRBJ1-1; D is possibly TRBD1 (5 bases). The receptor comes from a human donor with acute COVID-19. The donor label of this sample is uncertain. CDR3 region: CAITASSGATEAFF. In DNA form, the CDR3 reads TGTGCCATCACAGCTTCGTCTGGGGCCACTGAAGCTTTCTTT.